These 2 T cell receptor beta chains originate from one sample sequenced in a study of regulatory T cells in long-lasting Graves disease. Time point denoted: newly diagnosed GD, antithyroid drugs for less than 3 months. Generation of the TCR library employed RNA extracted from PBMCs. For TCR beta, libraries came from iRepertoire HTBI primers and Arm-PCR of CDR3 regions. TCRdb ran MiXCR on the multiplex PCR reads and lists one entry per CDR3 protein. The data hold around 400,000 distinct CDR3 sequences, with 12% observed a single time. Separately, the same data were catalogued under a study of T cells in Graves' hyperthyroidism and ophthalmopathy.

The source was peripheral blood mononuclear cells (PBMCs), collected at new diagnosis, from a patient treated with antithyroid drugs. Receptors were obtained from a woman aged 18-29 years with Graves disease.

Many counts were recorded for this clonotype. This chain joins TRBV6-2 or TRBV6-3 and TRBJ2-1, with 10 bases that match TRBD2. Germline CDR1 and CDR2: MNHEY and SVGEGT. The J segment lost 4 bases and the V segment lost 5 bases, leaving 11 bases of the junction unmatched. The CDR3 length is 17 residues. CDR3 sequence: CASSDASGSTPYNEQFF. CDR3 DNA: TGTGCCAGCAGTGACGCTAGCGGGAGTACCCCGTACAATGAGCAGTTCTTC.

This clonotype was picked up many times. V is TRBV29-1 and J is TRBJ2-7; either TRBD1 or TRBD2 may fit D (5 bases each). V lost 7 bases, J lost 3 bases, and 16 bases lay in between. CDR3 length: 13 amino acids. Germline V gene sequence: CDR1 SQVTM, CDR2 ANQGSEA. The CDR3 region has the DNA TGCAGCGCAAGGGACGGATGGAGCTACGAGCAGTACTTC. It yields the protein CSARDGWSYEQYF.